Described below is a single T cell receptor beta chain sequence and its context. Antigen specificity is unknown. Per the germline V gene, CDR1 is LGHDT and CDR2 is YNNKEL (reference sequence). The CDR3 contains 16 residues. V was pared by 0 bases and J by 0 bases, with 6 bases between. Unique molecular identifiers tagged the TCRbeta library. TCRdb re-derived calls from the PCR reads in MiXCR, one entry per CDR3 protein. The table shows around 670,000 distinct CDR3 sequences, with around 13% occurring only once. The entry originates in a study of T-cell reconstitution after alpha-beta-depleted transplantation in children. The study, taken as a whole, reports: By about two months after transplant, alpha-beta T cells reportedly arose from several hundred graft clones that had expanded. Day-60 TCRbeta diversity that was high in some patients was derived from surviving recipient T cells and thymic progenitors.

The J gene is TRBJ1-6, the V gene TRBV3-1; D remains ambiguous. The source of this sequence is a girl aged 2-9 years with congenital amegakaryocytic thrombocytopenia, due to receive a stem cell transplant. Sample: PBMCs, taken before TCRalphabeta/CD19-depleted stem cell transplant. The DNA of the CDR3 is TGTGCCAGCAGCCAAGATTGGAGCTCCTATAATTCACCCCTCCACTTT. Translated: CASSQDWSSYNSPLHF.